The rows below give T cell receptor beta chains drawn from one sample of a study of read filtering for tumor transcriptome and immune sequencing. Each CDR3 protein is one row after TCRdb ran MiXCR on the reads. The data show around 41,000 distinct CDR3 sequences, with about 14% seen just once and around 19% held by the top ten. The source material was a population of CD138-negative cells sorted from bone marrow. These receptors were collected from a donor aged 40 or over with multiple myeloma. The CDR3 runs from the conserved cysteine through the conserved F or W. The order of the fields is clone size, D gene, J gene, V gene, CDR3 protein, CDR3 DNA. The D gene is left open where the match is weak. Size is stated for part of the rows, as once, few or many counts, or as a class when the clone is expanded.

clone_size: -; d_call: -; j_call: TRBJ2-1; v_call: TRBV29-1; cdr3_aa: CSVPASNNEQFF; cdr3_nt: TGCAGCGTCCCGGCCTCAAACAATGAGCAGTTCTTC
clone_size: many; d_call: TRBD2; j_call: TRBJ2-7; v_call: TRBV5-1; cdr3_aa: CASSYTSGPKYEQYF; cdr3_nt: TGCGCCAGCAGCTACACTAGCGGGCCTAAGTACGAGCAGTACTTC
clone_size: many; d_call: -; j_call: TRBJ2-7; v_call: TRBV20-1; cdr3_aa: CSASRGDYEQYF; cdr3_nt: TGCAGTGCTAGTAGGGGGGACTACGAGCAGTACTTC
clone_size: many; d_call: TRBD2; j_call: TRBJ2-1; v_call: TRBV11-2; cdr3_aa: CASSLTTGGYNEQFF; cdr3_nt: TGTGCCAGCAGCTTAACGACGGGGGGGTACAATGAGCAGTTCTTC
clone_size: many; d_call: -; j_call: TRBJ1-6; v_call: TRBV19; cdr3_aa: CASSMMSSSYNSPLHF; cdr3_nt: TGTGCCAGTAGTATGATGTCAAGCTCCTATAATTCACCCCTCCACTTT
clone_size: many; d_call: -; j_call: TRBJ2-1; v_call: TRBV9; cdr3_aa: CASSPENYNEQFF; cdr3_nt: TGTGCCAGCAGCCCCGAGAACTACAATGAGCAGTTCTTC
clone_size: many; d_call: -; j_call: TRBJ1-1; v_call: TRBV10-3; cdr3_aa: CAISELSRLPETFF; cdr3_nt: TGTGCCATCAGTGAGTTATCTAGGCTCCCTGAAACTTTCTTT
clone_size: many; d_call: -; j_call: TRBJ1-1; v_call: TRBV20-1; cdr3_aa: CRLEGGETEAFF; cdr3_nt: TGCAGATTGGAGGGGGGGGAGACGGAAGCTTTCTTT
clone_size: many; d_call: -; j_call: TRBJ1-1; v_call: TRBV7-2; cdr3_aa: CASSLSITEAFF; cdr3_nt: TGTGCCAGCAGTCTGAGTATTACTGAAGCTTTCTTT
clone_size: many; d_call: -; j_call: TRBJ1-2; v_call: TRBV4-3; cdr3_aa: CASSPRGESYGYTF; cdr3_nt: TGCGCCAGCAGCCCGAGGGGAGAGAGCTATGGCTACACCTTC
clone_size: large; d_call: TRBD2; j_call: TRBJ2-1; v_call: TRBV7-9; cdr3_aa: CASSPAGGPLFNEQFF; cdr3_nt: TGTGCCAGCAGCCCAGCGGGGGGGCCTCTATTCAATGAGCAGTTCTTC
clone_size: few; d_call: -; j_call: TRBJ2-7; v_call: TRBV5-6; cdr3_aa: CASSHRRTTDYEQYF; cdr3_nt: TGTGCCAGCAGCCACCGACGGACGACGGACTACGAGCAGTACTTC
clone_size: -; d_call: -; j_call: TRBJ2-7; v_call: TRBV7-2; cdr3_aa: CASSLATRGEQYF; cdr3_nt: TGTGCCAGCAGCTTAGCTACGAGGGGCGAGCAGTACTTC
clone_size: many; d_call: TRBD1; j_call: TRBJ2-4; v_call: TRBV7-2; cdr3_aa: CASSLGGQKKNIQYF; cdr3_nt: TGTGCCAGCAGCTTAGGGGGACAGAAAAAAAACATTCAGTACTTC
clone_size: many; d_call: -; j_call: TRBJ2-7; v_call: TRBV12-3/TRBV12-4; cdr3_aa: CASGILQGNYEQYF; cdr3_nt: TGTGCCAGCGGGATCTTACAGGGAAACTACGAGCAGTACTTC
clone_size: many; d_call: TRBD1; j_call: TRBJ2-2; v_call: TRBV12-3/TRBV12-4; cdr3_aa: CASSPGQIKGELFF; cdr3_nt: TGTGCCAGCAGTCCGGGACAGATAAAAGGGGAGCTGTTTTTT
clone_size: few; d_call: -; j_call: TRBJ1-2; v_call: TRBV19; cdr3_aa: CASSDRLNYGYTF; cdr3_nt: TGTGCCAGTAGTGACAGGCTAAACTATGGCTACACCTTC
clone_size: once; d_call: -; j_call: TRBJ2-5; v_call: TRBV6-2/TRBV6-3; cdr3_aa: CASSQPPQGTQYF; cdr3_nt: TGTGCCAGCAGTCAACCCCCCCAAGGGACCCAGTACTTC
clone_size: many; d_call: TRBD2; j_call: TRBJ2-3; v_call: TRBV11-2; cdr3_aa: CASSLTSGRTDTQYF; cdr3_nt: TGTGCCAGCAGCTTGACTAGCGGGAGAACAGATACGCAGTATTTT
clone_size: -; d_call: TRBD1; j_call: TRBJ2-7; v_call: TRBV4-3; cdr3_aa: CASSTGTGDYEQYF; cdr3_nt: TGCGCCAGCAGCACCGGGACAGGGGACTACGAGCAGTACTTC
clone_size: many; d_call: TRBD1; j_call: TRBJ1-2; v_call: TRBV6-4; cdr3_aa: CASEKQGIYGYTF; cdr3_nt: TGTGCCAGCGAAAAACAGGGGATATATGGCTACACCTTC
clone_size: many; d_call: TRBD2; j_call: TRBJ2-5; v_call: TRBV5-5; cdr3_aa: CASSRTSGASFETQYF; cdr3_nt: TGTGCCAGCAGCCGGACTAGCGGGGCAAGTTTTGAGACCCAGTACTTC
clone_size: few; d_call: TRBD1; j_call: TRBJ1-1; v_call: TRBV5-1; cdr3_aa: CASSAVNRGHRTEAFF; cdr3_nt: TGCGCCAGCAGCGCCGTGAACAGGGGGCATCGGACTGAAGCTTTCTTT
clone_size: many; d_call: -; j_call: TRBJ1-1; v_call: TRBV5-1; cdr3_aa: CASSLADGTEAFF; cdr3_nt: TGCGCCAGCAGCTTGGCGGATGGAACTGAAGCTTTCTTT
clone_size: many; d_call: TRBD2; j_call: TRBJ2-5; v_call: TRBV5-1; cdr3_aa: CASRVTSGAETQYF; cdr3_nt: TGCGCCAGCAGAGTGACTAGCGGGGCTGAGACCCAGTACTTC
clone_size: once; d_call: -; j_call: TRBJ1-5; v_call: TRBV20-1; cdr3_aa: CNLQRGNQPQHF; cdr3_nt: TGCAACCTACAACGGGGCAATCAGCCCCAGCATTTT
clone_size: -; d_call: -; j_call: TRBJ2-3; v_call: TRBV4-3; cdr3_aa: CASSQGGHGTDTQYF; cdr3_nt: TGCGCCAGCAGCCAAGGTGGACATGGCACAGATACGCAGTATTTT
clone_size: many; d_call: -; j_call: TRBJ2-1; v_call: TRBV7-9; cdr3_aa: CASHQGGPDNEQFF; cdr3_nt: TGTGCCAGCCACCAGGGGGGGCCCGACAATGAGCAGTTCTTC
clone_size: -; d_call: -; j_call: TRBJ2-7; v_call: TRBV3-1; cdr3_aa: CASSRDYEQYF; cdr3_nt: TGTGCGAGCAGCCGAGACTACGAGCAGTACTTC
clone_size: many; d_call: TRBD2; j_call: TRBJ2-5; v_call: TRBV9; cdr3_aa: CASSVGIGGGETQYF; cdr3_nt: TGTGCCAGCAGCGTAGGAATTGGGGGAGGGGAGACCCAGTACTTC
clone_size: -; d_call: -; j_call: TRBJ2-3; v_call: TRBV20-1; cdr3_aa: CSARIGTDTQYF; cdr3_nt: TGCAGTGCGAGAATAGGCACAGATACGCAGTATTTT
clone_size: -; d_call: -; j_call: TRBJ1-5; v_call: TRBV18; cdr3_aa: CASSPPTPTSNQPQHF; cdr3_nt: TGTGCCAGCTCACCCCCAACTCCTACTAGCAATCAGCCCCAGCATTTT
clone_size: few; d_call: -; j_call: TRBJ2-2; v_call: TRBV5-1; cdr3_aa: CASSFEGGVANTGELFF; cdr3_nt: TGCGCCAGCAGCTTCGAAGGGGGGGTCGCGAACACCGGGGAGCTGTTTTTT
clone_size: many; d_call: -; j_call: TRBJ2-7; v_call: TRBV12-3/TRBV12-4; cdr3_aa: CASRTDSSYEQYF; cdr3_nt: TGTGCCAGTAGAACGGACAGCTCCTACGAGCAGTACTTC
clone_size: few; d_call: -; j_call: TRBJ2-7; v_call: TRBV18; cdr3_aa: CASSPRGDEQYF; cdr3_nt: TGTGCCAGCTCACCAAGGGGTGACGAGCAGTACTTC
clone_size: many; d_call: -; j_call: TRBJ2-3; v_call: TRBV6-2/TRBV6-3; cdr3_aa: CASSHPLDIRGTDTQYF; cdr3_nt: TGTGCCAGCAGTCACCCACTGGACATCCGCGGCACAGATACGCAGTATTTT
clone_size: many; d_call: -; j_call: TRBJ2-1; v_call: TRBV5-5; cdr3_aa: CASSWGLSSSYNEQFF; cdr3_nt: TGTGCCAGCAGCTGGGGACTGTCCAGCTCCTACAATGAGCAGTTCTTC
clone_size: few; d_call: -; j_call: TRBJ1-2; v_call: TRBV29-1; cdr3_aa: CSVLDNSF; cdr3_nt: TGCAGCGTTCTGGACAATTCCTTC
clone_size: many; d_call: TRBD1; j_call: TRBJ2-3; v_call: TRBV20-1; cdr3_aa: CSISKTGTGNTDTQYF; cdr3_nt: TGCAGTATATCGAAGACCGGGACAGGGAACACAGATACGCAGTATTTT
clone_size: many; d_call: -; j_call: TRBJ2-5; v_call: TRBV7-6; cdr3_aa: CASSLAGQGKASGQETQYF; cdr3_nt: TGTGCCAGCAGCTTAGCGGGGCAGGGGAAAGCGTCCGGTCAAGAGACCCAGTACTTC